Each of the 32 T cell receptor beta chains below was sequenced from the same sample in a study of T cell changes during pregnancy in multiple sclerosis. The protocol was immunoSEQ multiplex PCR, while the TCRdb copy is restricted to in-frame clones and leaves out a portion. In the table there are 70,000 to 95,000 clones, 94% of which are singletons. The source was peripheral blood, collected in the third trimester of pregnancy. These receptors were collected from a female donor with multiple sclerosis, enrolled in a pregnancy study.

This clone was observed a single time. CDR3 sequence: CASSIAPGQFYEQYF. The CDR3 DNA is TGTGCCAGTAGTATAGCTCCCGGACAGTTCTACGAGCAGTACTTC. The V call is TRBV19, the J call TRBJ2-7; D is possibly TRBD1 (6 bases). The CDR3 has 15 amino acids. Trimming left V 1 base short and J 3 bases short, with 13 bases between. The germline V gene has CDR1 LNHDA and CDR2 SQIVND (reference sequence).

This clone was picked up one time. This rearrangement joins TRBV25-1 to TRBJ1-1; TRBD1 aligns across 8 bases. Germline assignment: CDR1 MGHDK and CDR2 SYGVNS. This CDR3 contains 13 residues. Trimming took 7 bases from V and 0 from J; bases not matched to a gene: 1. CDR3 bases: TGTGCCAGCACGGACAGGGTGAACACTGAAGCTTTCTTT. It is translated as CASTDRVNTEAFF.

This clone has just one count. The CDR3 spells CASSKGDFRASGETQYF. The CDR3 DNA is TGTGCCAGCAGCAAAGGGGACTTTCGGGCCTCGGGGGAGACCCAGTACTTC. The rearrangement joins TRBV11-2 to TRBJ2-5; possibly TRBD2 for D (6 bases). The germline CDR1 and CDR2 sequences are SGHAT and FQNNGV. This CDR3 has 17 residues. Trimming shortened V by 5 bases and J by 5 bases, and 24 bases separated the two germline ends. Based on the CDR3 plus reference TRBV11-2 and TRBJ2-5, the full variable domain is EAGVAQSPRYKIIEKRQSVAFWCNPISGHATLYWYQQILGQGPKLLIQFQNNGVVDDSQLPKDRFSAERLKGVDSTLKIQPAKLEDSAVYLCASSKGDFRASGETQYFGPGTRLLVL.

The chain employs TRBV19 and TRBJ2-7, with D possibly matching TRBD1 (5 bases). This CDR3 is built from 13 residues. Germline V lookup: CDR1 LNHDA, CDR2 SQIVND (reference sequence). Trimming took 7 bases from V and 0 from J, leaving 10 bases between them. The CDR3 loop reads CASKDSLSYEQYF. The DNA for the CDR3 is TGTGCCAGTAAAGACAGCCTCTCCTACGAGCAGTACTTC.

This clone has a single count. The chain uses TRBV9 and TRBJ2-7, with D perhaps TRBD1 (5 bases). The germline CDR1 and CDR2 sequences are SGDLS and YYNGEE. The length of the CDR3 is 14 residues. V was pared by 3 bases and J by 0 bases, with 10 bases between. As DNA, the CDR3 is TGTGCCAGCAGCGAGGACAACCGCTCCTACGAGCAGTACTTC. Encoded protein: CASSEDNRSYEQYF.

The rearrangement links TRBV28 to TRBJ2-7, with TRBD2 matching over 12 bases. Trimming cost V 3 bases and J 7 bases; bases outside gene matches: 7. The CDR3 is 15 residues long. Germline V gives CDR1 MDHEN, CDR2 SYDVKM. The CDR3 region is CASSFETSGSREQYF. The CDR3 DNA sequence: TGTGCCAGCAGTTTTGAGACTAGCGGGAGTCGGGAGCAGTACTTC. The full variable domain, completed using reference TRBV28 and TRBJ2-7, is DVKVTQSSRYLVKRTGEKVFLECVQDMDHENMFWYRQDPGLGLRLIYFSYDVKMKEKGDIPEGYSVSREKKERFSLILESASTNQTSMYLCASSFETSGSREQYFGPGTRLTVT.

V usage is TRBV18 and J usage is TRBJ1-2, with 7 bases that match TRBD1. The V gene end was trimmed by 5 bases and the J gene end by 3 bases; junction bases not matched to a gene: 12. The germline gives CDR1 KGHSH, CDR2 LQKENI. CDR3 length equals 16 residues. The CDR3 reads CASSGTGTASYYGYTF. The CDR3 DNA sequence: TGTGCCAGCTCAGGGACCGGGACAGCATCTTACTATGGCTACACCTTC. The whole variable domain, remainder taken from reference TRBV18 and TRBJ1-2, is NAGVMQNPRHLVRRRGQEARLRCSPMKGHSHVYWYRQLPEEGLKFMVYLQKENIIDESGMPKERFSAEFPKEGPSILRIQQVVRGDSAAYFCASSGTGTASYYGYTFGSGTRLTVV.

The chain uses TRBV28 and TRBJ2-7; 7 bases match TRBD1. The CDR3 spans 14 residues. Germline V lookup: CDR1 MDHEN, CDR2 SYDVKM. V lost 10 bases to trimming and J lost 6 bases; unmatched junction nucleotides: 15. CDR3 in amino acids: CATSRWGQFGEQYF. CDR3 DNA: TGTGCCACTTCCAGGTGGGGACAGTTTGGCGAGCAGTACTTC.

The genes are TRBV5-1 and TRBJ2-3; 8 positions agree with TRBD2. The CDR3 has 15 residues. The trim removed 0 bases at V and 4 bases at J, leaving 4 bases unmatched. The germline V gene has CDR1 SGHRS and CDR2 YFSETQ. CDR3: CASSLGGAGADTQYF. CDR3 nucleotide sequence: TGCGCCAGCAGCTTGGGGGGAGCGGGAGCAGATACGCAGTATTTT.

The rearrangement joins TRBV9 to TRBJ2-7, with TRBD1 identical over 10 bases. This CDR3 has 14 amino acids. V trimming: 4 bases; J trimming: 3 bases; junction bases outside the gene matches: 4. The germline gives CDR1 SGDLS, CDR2 YYNGEE. CDR3 coding DNA: TGTGCCAGCAGCAGGGGACAGGGGTACTACGAGCAGTACTTC. It is translated as CASSRGQGYYEQYF.

This chain connects TRBV13 to TRBJ2-6, with D maybe TRBD1 (5 bases). The CDR3 covers 16 residues. The V gene's germline CDR1 is PRHDT and CDR2 FYEKMQ (reference sequence). The V end was cut by 1 base, the J end by 3 bases, with 10 bases between. The CDR3 region is CASSLEGLGGANVLTF. In nucleotides, the CDR3 is TGTGCCAGCAGCTTAGAGGGGTTAGGTGGGGCCAACGTCCTGACTTTC.

V gene TRBV9 combines with J gene TRBJ2-7; 7 positions match TRBD1. Trimming removed 0 bases from V and 3 bases from J; junction bases left unmatched: 6. Germline V gene sequence: CDR1 SGDLS, CDR2 YYNGEE. The CDR3 loop spans 15 amino acids. For the CDR3, the DNA is TGTGCCAGCAGCGTAGTCGCCAGGGGGTTCTACGAGCAGTACTTC. It encodes CASSVVARGFYEQYF.

This chain links TRBV29-1 with TRBJ2-7; TRBD2 matches at 9 bases. CDR1 and CDR2 (germline): SQVTM, ANQGSEA. This CDR3 is built from 13 residues. With 6 bases clipped from V and 2 bases from J, the junction kept 5 bases outside the gene matches. Written as DNA, the CDR3 is TGCAGCGTGTCCGGGACTAGCCCCTACGAGCAGTACTTC. Amino acid sequence: CSVSGTSPYEQYF.

DNA of the CDR3: TGTGCCAGCAGTAAACTAGAATCCCACGAGCAGTACTTC. This gives the protein CASSKLESHEQYF. The rearrangement uses TRBV27 and TRBJ2-7; TRBD2 might be the D (5 bases). This CDR3 spans 13 amino acids. CDR1 and CDR2 (germline): MNHEY, SMNVEV (reference sequence). Trimming shortened V by 5 bases and J by 5 bases, and 13 bases separated the two germline ends.

The chain recombines TRBV10-3 with TRBJ1-2; the D is unclear. V lost 2 bases and J 4 bases, leaving 17 bases between the germline ends. Germline V gives CDR1 ENHRY, CDR2 SYGVKD. CDR3 length: 16 residues. The CDR3 sequence is CAISEPRTANFYGYTF. The CDR3 coding sequence is TGTGCCATCAGTGAGCCGCGGACTGCGAACTTCTATGGCTACACCTTC.

The CDR3 nucleotides read TGTGCCACCAGCAGAGATGGGACAAACTACGAGCAGTACTTC. Residues: CATSRDGTNYEQYF. The V call is TRBV15, the J call TRBJ2-7; perhaps TRBD1 as D (6 bases). The CDR3 length is 14 residues. Trimming cost V 0 bases and J 3 bases, with 9 bases left between them. Per the germline V gene, CDR1 is LNHNV and CDR2 is YYDKDF (reference sequence).

About this clone: At one of its ends the junction is not consistent with the germline gene, which may arise from a read error. The chain has TRBV7-7 and TRBJ2-3; D not certain. The germline V gene has CDR1 SSHAT and CDR2 FNYEAQ (reference sequence). There are 14 residues in the CDR3. The CDR3 coding sequence is TGTGCTAGCAGCTCGGAGCCGTTTAGTGCTACGCAGTATTTT. It codes for CASSSEPFSATQYF.

The V gene is TRBV15, the J gene TRBJ2-1; D is unresolved. This CDR3 is built from 15 residues. The germline V and J ends were trimmed by 3 bases and 0 bases, with 9 bases remaining between them. Germline CDR1 is LNHNV and CDR2 is YYDKDF (reference sequence). CDR3 loop: CATSRIVTSYNEQFF. The CDR3 DNA is TGTGCCACCAGCAGGATAGTTACCTCCTACAATGAGCAGTTCTTC. The full variable domain, rest sourced from reference TRBV15 and TRBJ2-1, is DAMVIQNPRYQVTQFGKPVTLSCSQTLNHNVMYWYQQKSSQAPKLLFHYYDKDFNNEADTPDNFQSRRPNTSFCFLDIRSPGLGDTAMYLCATSRIVTSYNEQFFGPGTRLTVL.

This chain links TRBV18 with TRBJ1-2; D possibly corresponds to TRBD1 (5 bases). Looked up from germline, CDR1 is KGHSH and CDR2 is LQKENI. The CDR3 covers 13 residues. V shed 3 bases and J shed 4 bases, with 9 bases lying between them. CDR3: CASSPSQGYGYTF. Here the CDR3 DNA reads TGTGCCAGCTCACCCAGTCAGGGCTATGGCTACACCTTC.

V is TRBV6-5 and J is TRBJ2-2; 8 bases are shared with TRBD1. The junction had 3 bases not matched to a gene; V was cut back by 6 bases and J by 6 bases. Germline V gene sequence: CDR1 MNHEY, CDR2 SVGAGI. CDR3 length: 13 residues. CDR3 sequence: CASRYRGSGELFF. DNA for the CDR3: TGTGCCAGCAGATACAGGGGGTCCGGGGAGCTGTTTTTT.

The chain employs TRBV30 and TRBJ1-5; D possibly corresponds to TRBD1 (5 bases). CDR1 is GTSNPN, CDR2 SVGIG, per germline (reference sequence). Trimming pared 0 bases from V and 4 bases from J, leaving 10 bases between. This CDR3 is built from 14 residues. This CDR3 is CAWSVLKGNQPQHF. CDR3 coding DNA: TGTGCCTGGAGTGTATTGAAGGGGAATCAGCCCCAGCATTTT.

The J gene is TRBJ2-3, the V gene TRBV28, with D perhaps TRBD2 (6 bases). V lost 5 bases to trimming and J lost 5 bases, with 20 bases between them. CDR3 length equals 16 residues. Germline lookup yields CDR1 MDHEN and CDR2 SYDVKM. In DNA form, the CDR3 reads TGTGCCAGCAGTGATAGCCGGGACTCAATAAGAGATACGCAGTATTTT. Translating gives CASSDSRDSIRDTQYF.

This chain uses TRBV19 with TRBJ2-3, with D maybe TRBD2 (5 bases). CDR1 LNHDA and CDR2 SQIVND come from the germline V gene (reference sequence). V shed 9 bases and J shed 0 bases, with 19 bases lying between them. CDR3 size: 16 residues. CDR3 nucleotide sequence: TGTGCCAGAGTAGCTTTCCGGGATTGGAGCACAGATACGCAGTATTTT. It translates to CARVAFRDWSTDTQYF. Variable domain in full (rest from reference TRBV19 and TRBJ2-3): DGGITQSPKYLFRKEGQNVTLSCEQNLNHDAMYWYRQDPGQGLRLIYYSQIVNDFQKGDIAEGYSVSREKKESFPLTVTSAQKNPTAFYLCARVAFRDWSTDTQYFGPGTRLTVL.

This sequence joins TRBV6-1 and TRBJ2-3; 13 positions match TRBD2. Per the germline V gene, CDR1 is MNHNS and CDR2 is SASEGT. The CDR3 sequence is 15 residues long. J was trimmed by 2 bases and V by 10 bases; bases with no gene match: 6. In DNA, the CDR3 is TGTGCCACCACGGGACTAGCGGGAACCACAGATACGCAGTATTTT. It codes for CATTGLAGTTDTQYF.

V and J are TRBV4-1 and TRBJ2-7; 10 bases match TRBD1. Losses at the gene ends were 5 bases for V and 3 bases for J; bases not matched to a gene: 7. The CDR3 contains 15 residues. Germline CDR1 MGHRA, CDR2 YSYEKL. This CDR3 is CASSDAGTGVYEQYF. The CDR3 nucleotides are TGCGCCAGCAGCGATGCCGGGACAGGGGTCTACGAGCAGTACTTC.

V gene TRBV19 combines with J gene TRBJ1-1; TRBD1 agrees at 7 bases. The CDR3 is 14 amino acids. J gave up 1 base and V 3 bases, and 2 bases lay outside the gene matches. CDR1 and CDR2 from the germline V gene are LNHDA and SQIVND (reference sequence). CDR3 in amino acids: CASSIQGENTEAFF. For the CDR3, the DNA is TGTGCCAGTAGTATTCAGGGGGAGAACACTGAAGCTTTCTTT.

The V call is TRBV27, the J call TRBJ2-7; 11 positions match TRBD2. Per the germline V gene, CDR1 is MNHEY and CDR2 is SMNVEV (reference sequence). J lost 2 bases, V lost 0 bases, and 9 bases had no gene match. The CDR3 runs to 18 residues. CDR3 in amino acids: CASSLSLPTSGRTYEQYF. The DNA of the CDR3 is TGTGCCAGCAGTTTATCCTTACCCACTAGCGGGAGAACCTACGAGCAGTACTTC.

This chain uses TRBV19 with TRBJ2-7; 10 nucleotides agree with TRBD1. This CDR3 contains 14 residues. With V trimmed by 3 bases and J by 2 bases, 1 base remained unmatched. Germline-derived CDR1 and CDR2 are LNHDA and SQIVND (reference sequence). CDR3 sequence: CASSMGTGAYEQYF. As DNA, the CDR3 is TGTGCCAGTAGTATGGGGACAGGGGCCTACGAGCAGTACTTC.

This clone has just one count. This chain links TRBV7-9 with TRBJ2-5; 10 positions match TRBD1. This CDR3 is built from 15 residues. CDR1 SEHNR and CDR2 FQNEAQ come from the germline V gene (reference sequence). V lost 1 base and J lost 5; bases outside the gene matches: 4. This chain's CDR3 is CASSLGQGALETQYF. CDR3 bases: TGTGCCAGCAGCTTAGGACAGGGGGCTTTGGAGACCCAGTACTTC.

The chain combines TRBV5-6 with TRBJ2-2, with 9 bases lining up with TRBD1. In germline, CDR1 is SGHDT, CDR2 YYEEEE. V dropped 3 bases and J dropped 7; count of bases not matched to a gene: 13. This CDR3 has 17 residues. The chain's CDR3 is CASSSSFRDRENGELFF. The DNA for the CDR3 is TGTGCCAGCAGCTCCTCCTTCCGGGACAGGGAGAACGGGGAGCTGTTTTTT. The whole variable domain, remainder taken from reference TRBV5-6 and TRBJ2-2, is DAGVTQSPTHLIKTRGQQVTLRCSPKSGHDTVSWYQQALGQGPQFIFQYYEEEERQRGNFPDRFSGHQFPNYSSELNVNALLLGDSALYLCASSSSFRDRENGELFFGEGSRLTVL.

This chain connects TRBV6-5 to TRBJ2-1, with no clear D. V was shortened by 4 bases and J by 10 bases, with 8 bases between the two germline ends. Germline values: CDR1 MNHEY, CDR2 SVGAGI. The CDR3 spans 11 residues. Here the CDR3 reads CASSWAQEQFF. In nucleotides, the CDR3 is TGTGCCAGCAGTTGGGCCCAGGAGCAGTTCTTC.

This clone has a handful of counts. The rearrangement joins TRBV29-1 to TRBJ1-1, with 8 bases lining up with TRBD1. The CDR3 length is 15 residues. Trimming removed 5 bases from V and 2 bases from J; junction bases left unmatched: 10. Germline CDR1 reads SQVTM; CDR2 reads ANQGSEA. CDR3 coding DNA: TGCAGCGTTAGGGTCTCGGGACAGGCAAACACTGAAGCTTTCTTT. Encoded protein: CSVRVSGQANTEAFF.